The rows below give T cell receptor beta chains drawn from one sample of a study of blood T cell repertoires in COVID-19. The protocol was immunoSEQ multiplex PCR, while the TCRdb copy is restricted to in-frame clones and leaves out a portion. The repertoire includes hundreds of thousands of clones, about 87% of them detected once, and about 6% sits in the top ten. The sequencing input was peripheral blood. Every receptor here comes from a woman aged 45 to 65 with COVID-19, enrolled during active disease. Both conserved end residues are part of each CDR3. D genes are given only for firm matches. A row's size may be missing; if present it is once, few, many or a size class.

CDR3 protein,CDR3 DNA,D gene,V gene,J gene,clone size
CATSRGLTTEAFF,TGTGCCACCAGCAGGGGACTTACCACTGAAGCTTTCTTT,NA,TRBV15,TRBJ1-1,NA
CASSRGQSLGNTIYF,TGTGCCAGCAGCCGAGGACAGTCACTCGGAAACACCATATATTTT,NA,TRBV7-8,TRBJ1-3,NA
CAIAAGQETEQYF,TGTGCCATCGCCGCGGGACAGGAGACCGAGCAGTACTTC,TRBD1,TRBV19,TRBJ2-7,NA
CASSHEAGLSYEQYF,TGTGCCAGCAGCCATGAGGCGGGGCTCTCCTACGAGCAGTACTTC,NA,TRBV7-2,TRBJ2-7,NA
CATHQPGQIQETQYF,TGTGCCACCCACCAACCGGGACAGATACAAGAGACCCAGTACTTC,TRBD1,TRBV10-3,TRBJ2-5,NA
CASSLVGTGGSGANVLTF,TGTGCCAGCAGCTTAGTAGGGACAGGGGGTTCTGGGGCCAACGTCCTGACTTTC,TRBD1,TRBV7-6,TRBJ2-6,NA
CASSPRPKDGYTF,TGTGCCAGTAGTCCTAGACCCAAGGATGGCTACACCTTC,NA,TRBV19,TRBJ1-2,NA
CASSHLTSGRGEQYF,TGCGCCAGCAGCCATCTCACTAGCGGGAGAGGCGAGCAGTACTTC,TRBD2,TRBV4-1,TRBJ2-7,NA
CASIPTWRDRGSTGELFF,TGTGCCAGTATCCCGACATGGAGGGACAGGGGGTCCACCGGGGAGCTGTTTTTT,TRBD1,TRBV19,TRBJ2-2,NA
CASSKRDTEAFF,TGTGCCAGCAGTAAACGGGACACGGAAGCTTTCTTT,NA,TRBV6-5,TRBJ1-1,few
CASTPQGAGGYTF,TGTGCCAGTACTCCACAGGGGGCCGGTGGCTACACCTTC,TRBD1,TRBV19,TRBJ1-2,NA
CAWSVSGRGAYNEQFF,TGTGCCTGGAGCGTTAGCGGGAGGGGGGCCTACAATGAGCAGTTCTTC,TRBD2,TRBV30,TRBJ2-1,NA
CASSLQASVGEQFF,TGTGCCAGCAGCTTACAAGCTAGCGTCGGTGAGCAGTTCTTC,NA,TRBV7-3,TRBJ2-1,NA
CASSQQGAETQYF,TGCGCCAGCAGCCAACAGGGCGCAGAGACCCAGTACTTC,NA,TRBV10-2,TRBJ2-5,NA
CASSLVGQIYEQYF,TGTGCCAGCAGCTTGGTGGGACAGATATACGAGCAGTACTTC,TRBD1,TRBV5-4,TRBJ2-7,NA
CASSIGTGITEAFF,TGTGCCAGTAGTATAGGGACAGGGATCACTGAAGCTTTCTTT,TRBD1,TRBV19,TRBJ1-1,NA
CAISLGRQVDSYEQYF,TGTGCCATCAGTTTGGGAAGACAGGTTGACTCCTACGAGCAGTACTTC,NA,TRBV10-3,TRBJ2-7,NA
CASSLASGFYEQYF,TGTGCCAGCAGCTTAGCGTCGGGGTTCTACGAGCAGTACTTC,NA,TRBV7-2,TRBJ2-7,few
CSVDGLGRNEQFF,TGCAGCGTTGATGGTCTGGGCCGGAATGAGCAGTTCTTC,NA,TRBV29-1,TRBJ2-1,NA
CASTPSKRGNYGYTF,TGTGCCAGTACACCTTCAAAAAGGGGGAACTATGGCTACACCTTC,NA,TRBV19,TRBJ1-2,few
CASSPPGRTSSYNSPLHF,TGTGCCAGCTCACCACCGGGTCGGACTAGCTCCTATAATTCACCCCTCCACTTT,NA,TRBV18,TRBJ1-6,few
CASSQGLAASYEQYF,TGTGCCAGCAGCCAGGGACTAGCGGCCTCCTACGAGCAGTACTTC,TRBD2,TRBV13,TRBJ2-7,NA
CASSPFGRAEKLFF,TGTGCCAGCAGCCCGTTCGGGCGGGCTGAAAAACTGTTTTTT,NA,TRBV3-1/TRBV3-2,TRBJ1-4,NA
CASSMFGTGYSGANVLTF,TGTGCCAGTAGTATGTTCGGGACAGGTTACTCTGGGGCCAACGTCCTGACTTTC,TRBD1,TRBV19,TRBJ2-6,NA
CATSDPAPASTDTQYF,TGTGCCACCAGTGACCCCGCCCCCGCGAGCACAGATACGCAGTATTTT,NA,TRBV24-1,TRBJ2-3,once
CASSQGGGPRNQPQHF,TGTGCCAGCAGCCAAGGGGGAGGTCCCAGAAATCAGCCCCAGCATTTT,NA,TRBV3-1/TRBV3-2,TRBJ1-5,NA
CASRDSKNIQYF,TGTGCCAGCCGGGACAGCAAAAACATTCAGTACTTC,TRBD1,TRBV2,TRBJ2-4,NA
CASSLADSGVYNEQFF,TGTGCCAGCAGCTTAGCGGATAGCGGGGTATACAATGAGCAGTTCTTC,TRBD2,TRBV7-2,TRBJ2-1,NA
CASSLDLAGPRGQFF,TGTGCCAGCAGCTTAGATCTAGCGGGCCCGAGGGGGCAGTTCTTC,TRBD2,TRBV11-3,TRBJ2-1,once
CASSLEWRQGYTGELFF,TGTGCCAGCAGCTTAGAGTGGCGGCAGGGCTACACCGGGGAGCTGTTTTTT,NA,TRBV11-2,TRBJ2-2,NA
CTGQGYGNTIYF,TGCACCGGACAGGGTTATGGAAACACCATATATTTT,TRBD1,TRBV29-1,TRBJ1-3,NA
CAWSKDSSTDTQYF,TGTGCCTGGAGTAAGGACTCTAGCACAGATACGCAGTATTTT,NA,TRBV30,TRBJ2-3,NA
CASSPLDSRAQHF,TGTGCCAGCTCACCACTGGACAGCCGGGCCCAGCATTTT,NA,TRBV18,TRBJ1-5,NA
CASSSQAGTDTQYF,TGTGCCAGCAGCTCTCAAGCGGGCACAGATACGCAGTATTTT,NA,TRBV5-4,TRBJ2-3,NA
CATKAGTSGSWGTQYF,TGTGCCACCAAGGCCGGGACTAGCGGGAGTTGGGGGACCCAGTACTTC,TRBD2,TRBV10-3,TRBJ2-5,NA
CASRTGITQYF,TGTGCCAGCAGAACGGGGATTACGCAGTATTTT,NA,TRBV6-7,TRBJ2-3,NA
CASSLVKGQGWYGYTF,TGTGCCAGCTCATTAGTAAAGGGACAGGGTTGGTATGGCTACACCTTC,TRBD1,TRBV19,TRBJ1-2,NA
CASSLTTYEQYF,TGTGCCAGCAGTTTAACAACCTACGAGCAGTACTTC,NA,TRBV12-3/TRBV12-4,TRBJ2-7,NA
CASSRGQMNTEAFF,TGTGCCAGCAGCCGAGGACAGATGAACACTGAAGCTTTCTTT,NA,TRBV27,TRBJ1-1,NA
CASSYRGLGTGELFF,TGTGCCAGCAGCTACAGGGGGCTCGGCACCGGGGAGCTGTTTTTT,TRBD1,TRBV7-2,TRBJ2-2,NA
CASSRDTDTQYF,TGCGCCAGCAGTCGGGACACAGATACGCAGTATTTT,NA,TRBV5-1,TRBJ2-3,NA
CASSFQSTDTQYF,TGTGCCAGCAGTTTCCAGTCAACAGATACGCAGTATTTT,NA,TRBV27,TRBJ2-3,NA
CASSLLLRGSTDTQYF,TGTGCCAGCAGCCTGTTATTGCGGGGTAGCACAGATACGCAGTATTTT,NA,TRBV3-1/TRBV3-2,TRBJ2-3,NA
CASSPTTSSQAGELFF,TGTGCCAGCAGTCCGACGACTAGTAGTCAGGCCGGGGAGCTGTTTTTT,NA,TRBV6-4,TRBJ2-2,NA
CASSQDSGGASGNTIYF,TGCGCCAGCAGCCAAGATTCGGGGGGCGCCTCTGGAAACACCATATATTTT,NA,TRBV4-1,TRBJ1-3,NA
CSASRGTNYGYTF,TGCAGTGCTAGTCGAGGCACTAACTATGGCTACACCTTC,NA,TRBV20-1,TRBJ1-2,NA
CASSVGQGNSPLHF,TGTGCCAGCAGCGTGGGACAGGGCAATTCACCCCTCCACTTT,TRBD1,TRBV9,TRBJ1-6,NA
CASSKAIQLRDRDSYEQYF,TGTGCCAGCAGCAAAGCCATCCAACTCCGGGACAGGGATTCCTACGAGCAGTACTTC,NA,TRBV21-1,TRBJ2-7,NA
CASRGQGANYGYTF,TGTGCCAGCAGGGGACAGGGAGCCAACTATGGCTACACCTTC,TRBD1,TRBV6-5,TRBJ1-2,NA
CAWSLGRGKLFF,TGTGCCTGGAGTCTCGGGCGGGGAAAACTGTTTTTT,NA,TRBV30,TRBJ1-4,NA